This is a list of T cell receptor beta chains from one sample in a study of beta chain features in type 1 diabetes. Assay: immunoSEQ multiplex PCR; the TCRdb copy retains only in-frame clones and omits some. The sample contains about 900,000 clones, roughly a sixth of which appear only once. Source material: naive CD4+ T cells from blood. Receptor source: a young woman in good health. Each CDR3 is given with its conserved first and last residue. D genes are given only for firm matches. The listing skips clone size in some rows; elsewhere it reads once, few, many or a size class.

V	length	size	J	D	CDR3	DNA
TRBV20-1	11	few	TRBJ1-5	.	CSAKENQPQHF	TGCAGTGCTAAGGAGAATCAGCCCCAGCATTTT
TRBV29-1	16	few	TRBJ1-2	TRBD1	CSTRGLGTGIDYGYTF	TGCAGCACCCGAGGTTTGGGGACAGGGATCGACTATGGCTACACCTTC
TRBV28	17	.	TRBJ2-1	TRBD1	CASSSLEKRGPRNEQFF	TGTGCCAGCAGTTCCCTGGAGAAGAGGGGGCCAAGGAATGAGCAGTTCTTC
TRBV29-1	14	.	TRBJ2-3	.	CSVDEAGGRDTQYF	TGCAGCGTTGATGAGGCAGGGGGGAGGGATACGCAGTATTTT
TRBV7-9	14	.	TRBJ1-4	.	CASSPQGRREKLFF	TGTGCCAGCAGCCCGCAGGGACGTCGAGAAAAACTGTTTTTT
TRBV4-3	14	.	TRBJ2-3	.	CASSQAPRSDTQYF	TGCGCCAGCAGCCAAGCCCCCCGTTCAGATACGCAGTATTTT
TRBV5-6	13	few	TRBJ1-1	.	CASSSRLRPEAFF	TGTGCCAGCAGCTCCCGCCTGCGGCCTGAAGCTTTCTTT
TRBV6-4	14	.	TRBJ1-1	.	CASSESGGSTEAFF	TGTGCCAGCAGTGAATCTGGAGGTAGCACTGAAGCTTTCTTT
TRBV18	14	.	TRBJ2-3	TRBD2	CASSGTSGTDTQYF	TGTGCCAGCTCAGGTACTAGCGGGACAGATACGCAGTATTTT
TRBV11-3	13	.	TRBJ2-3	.	CASSFGEAKTQYF	TGTGCCAGCAGCTTTGGGGAAGCGAAAACGCAGTATTTT
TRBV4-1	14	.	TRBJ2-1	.	CASSQVPVVDEQFF	TGCGCCAGCAGCCAAGTACCCGTTGTGGATGAGCAGTTCTTC
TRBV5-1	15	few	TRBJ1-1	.	CASSKDSPADTEAFF	TGCGCCAGCAGTAAGGACAGCCCCGCGGACACTGAAGCTTTCTTT
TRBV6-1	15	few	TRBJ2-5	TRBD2	CAISELAGGFETQYF	TGTGCCATCAGTGAACTAGCGGGAGGCTTCGAGACCCAGTACTTC
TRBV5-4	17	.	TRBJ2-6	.	CASRHTGSTSGANVLTF	TGTGCCAGCAGACACACCGGATCGACCTCTGGGGCCAACGTCCTGACTTTC
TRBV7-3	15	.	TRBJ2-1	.	CASSGSGSSYNEQFF	TGTGCCAGCAGCGGTAGCGGAAGCTCCTACAATGAGCAGTTCTTC
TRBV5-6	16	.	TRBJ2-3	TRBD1	CASSLLSQGGTDTQYF	TGTGCCAGCAGCTTGTTGTCCCAGGGGGGCACAGATACGCAGTATTTT
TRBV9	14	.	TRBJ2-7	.	CASSVEHGSYEQYF	TGTGCCAGCAGCGTAGAGCACGGCTCCTACGAGCAGTACTTC
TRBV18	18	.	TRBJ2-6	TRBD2	CASSPLGLAGSGANVLTF	TGTGCCAGCTCACCGTTGGGACTAGCGGGCTCTGGGGCCAACGTCCTGACTTTC
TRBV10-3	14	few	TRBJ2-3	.	CAISDPRIGDTQYF	TGTGCCATCAGTGACCCTCGTATAGGGGATACGCAGTATTTT
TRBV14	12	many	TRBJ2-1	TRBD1	CASSRQGYEQFF	TGTGCCAGCAGCAGACAGGGCTATGAGCAGTTCTTC
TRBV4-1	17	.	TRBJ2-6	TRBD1	CASSLRTGPSGANVLTF	TGCGCCAGCAGCTTACGGACAGGCCCCTCTGGGGCCAACGTCCTGACTTTC
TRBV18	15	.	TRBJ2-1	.	CASSPPLASYNEQFF	TGTGCCAGCTCACCACCCTTAGCATCCTACAATGAGCAGTTCTTC
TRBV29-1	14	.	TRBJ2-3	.	CSVETYRIADTQYF	TGCAGCGTTGAAACATATCGAATAGCAGATACGCAGTATTTT